This T cell receptor (beta chain) stems from a study of T cell responses to AZD1222 COVID-19 vaccine. On the study more broadly: Analysis merged second doses at about 4 or about 12 weeks. Study-wide results and limits: Nearly half of the spike-specific TCRs reportedly recognize variant regions that carry no mutations. Seropositivity was recorded at baseline in only a handful of AZD1222 recipients.

This table comes from immunoSEQ multiplex PCR, and its TCRdb copy is limited to in-frame clones, with some not included. The sample shows 150,000 or so clones, roughly 92% of them seen only once. On this clone: Its antigen is not identified.

There are 16 residues in the CDR3. V was clipped by 0 bases and J by 8 bases, with 14 bases between them. CDR1 is MNHEY and CDR2 is SVGAGI in the germline V gene. The sample consisted of peripheral blood, taken on day 0 of AZD1222 vaccination. This clonotype was obtained from an adult in good health. The chain uses TRBV6-5 and TRBJ1-6; D possibly corresponds to TRBD1 (6 bases). CDR3 region: CASSYSFSRGYSPLHF. DNA for the CDR3: TGTGCCAGCAGTTACTCGTTTTCCAGGGGCTATTCACCCCTCCACTTT.